The 28 T cell receptor beta chains reported below all come from one sample, sequenced in a study of blood T cell repertoires in COVID-19. Some clones are missing from TCRdb's copy, which holds only in-frame ones; the method was immunoSEQ multiplex PCR. The sample holds some 160,000 clones, more than 80% seen once. The sample taken for sequencing was peripheral blood. The source of these receptors is a woman aged 55-69 years with active COVID-19.

The chain combines TRBV7-3 with TRBJ2-1, with 7 bases fitting TRBD1. This CDR3 contains 15 residues. Germline CDR1 and CDR2: SGHTA and FQGTGA. V shed 5 bases and J 4 bases; nucleotides not matched to a gene: 8. CDR3 DNA: TGTGCCAGCAGCAGAACAGGGGTCCGGTACAATGAGCAGTTCTTC. It translates to CASSRTGVRYNEQFF.

The chain carries TRBV10-3 and TRBJ2-5; D is ambiguous. The CDR3 is 11 amino acids. V lost 2 bases to trimming and J lost 5 bases, with 3 bases between them. Germline V gene sequence: CDR1 ENHRY, CDR2 SYGVKD. The DNA of the CDR3 is TGTGCCATCAGTGAGCAGGAGACCCAGTACTTC. Its translation: CAISEQETQYF.

V is TRBV4-2 and J is TRBJ2-5, with 9 bases matching TRBD2. Germline V lookup: CDR1 LGHNA, CDR2 YNFKEQ. The CDR3 contains 18 residues. V was pared by 3 bases and J by 5 bases, with 16 bases of the junction left unmatched. This chain's CDR3 is CASSQIGGGRGFSETQYF. In nucleotides, the CDR3 is TGTGCCAGCAGCCAGATTGGGGGCGGGAGGGGTTTTTCGGAGACCCAGTACTTC.

This sequence joins TRBV28 and TRBJ2-7; TRBD1 matches 8 bases. Trimming took 3 bases from V and 4 from J; bases not matched to a gene: 8. This CDR3 is built from 15 residues. The germline gives CDR1 MDHEN, CDR2 SYDVKM. CDR3 nucleotide sequence: TGTGCCAGCAGTTTCCTTGGACAGGGACGGTACGAGCAGTACTTC. It yields the protein CASSFLGQGRYEQYF.

The CDR3 DNA reads TGTGCCAGCAGTTTCAGCAGACAGTTCTATGGCTACACCTTC. This codes for CASSFSRQFYGYTF. The chain uses TRBV27 and TRBJ1-2; tentative D call: TRBD1 (5 bases). CDR3 length: 14 residues. With 3 bases removed from V and 4 bases from J, the gap between germline ends came to 12 bases. The germline V gene has CDR1 MNHEY and CDR2 SMNVEV (reference sequence).

The chain carries TRBV4-3 and TRBJ2-6, with D perhaps TRBD1 (5 bases). V was pared by 5 bases and J by 0 bases, with 14 bases between. Germline CDR1 reads LGHNA; CDR2 reads YSLEER. CDR3 size: 17 residues. CDR3 sequence (DNA): TGCGCCAGCAGCAGTCAGGGCGTAATCTCTGGGGCCAACGTCCTGACTTTC. It encodes CASSSQGVISGANVLTF.

This chain connects TRBV15 to TRBJ2-1, with 8 nucleotides matching TRBD2. This CDR3 has 15 amino acids. The V segment lost 3 bases and the J segment 7 bases; nucleotides outside the gene matches: 8. Germline CDR1 is LNHNV and CDR2 is YYDKDF (reference sequence). The CDR3 DNA follows: TGTGCCACCAGCAGTGTACTAGCGGCCGGGAATGAGCAGTTCTTC. Translation: CATSSVLAAGNEQFF.

The chain carries TRBV6-1 and TRBJ1-1; D not resolved. The CDR3 runs to 14 residues. The V gene's germline CDR1 is MNHNS and CDR2 SASEGT. The V end was cut by 0 bases, the J end by 1 base, with 6 bases between. Here the CDR3 reads CASSEAGRNTEAFF. The CDR3 DNA sequence: TGTGCCAGCAGTGAAGCCGGGAGGAACACTGAAGCTTTCTTT.

This sequence joins TRBV15 and TRBJ1-4; D unclear. The germline V gene encodes CDR1 LNHNV and CDR2 YYDKDF (reference sequence). The CDR3 loop spans 13 amino acids. Between the trimmed V and J ends, which lost 0 bases and 8 bases, there was a span of 7 bases. The chain's CDR3 is CATSRDLWEKLFF. CDR3 DNA: TGTGCCACCAGCAGAGATCTATGGGAAAAACTGTTTTTT.

This clone was found a few times. This chain links TRBV18 with TRBJ1-4; no definite D call. Trimming pared 10 bases from V and 4 bases from J, leaving 13 bases between. From germline, CDR1 is KGHSH and CDR2 LQKENI. The CDR3 consists of 13 residues. CDR3 protein: CATRRGINEKLFF. As DNA, the CDR3 is TGTGCCACTCGACGAGGGATTAATGAAAAACTGTTTTTT.

V usage is TRBV5-1 and J usage is TRBJ1-6, with TRBD1 matching over 8 bases. Germline V gene lookup returns CDR1 SGHRS and CDR2 YFSETQ. This CDR3 contains 16 residues. V lost 4 bases to trimming and J lost 5 bases; unmatched junction nucleotides: 8. The DNA for the CDR3 is TGCGCCAGCAGCCCGCCGACAGGGGCGAATAATTCACCCCTCCACTTT. It translates to CASSPPTGANNSPLHF.

In DNA, the CDR3 is TGTGCCAGCAGTTTATCGAGTATCGGGGGGCCTATGCGACGGTACACCTTC. Its translation: CASSLSSIGGPMRRYTF. The V gene is TRBV27, the J gene TRBJ1-2, with D possibly being TRBD1 (6 bases). CDR1 and CDR2 from the germline V gene are MNHEY and SMNVEV (reference sequence). The CDR3 sequence is 17 residues long. Trimming left V 0 bases short and J 11 bases short, with 25 bases between.

The CDR3 nucleotides are TGTGCCAGCAGTGACAGGGCGCGGGGCTACACCTTC. This gives the protein CASSDRARGYTF. The J gene is TRBJ1-2, the V gene TRBV12-3 or TRBV12-4; 7 bases match TRBD1. After removal of 5 bases from V and 8 bases from J, the junction contained 5 bases not matched to a gene. The CDR3 contains 12 residues.

The chain uses TRBV7-6 and TRBJ2-7; D is perhaps TRBD2 (6 bases). V lost 1 base and J lost 3, with 19 bases in between. The length of the CDR3 is 17 residues. CDR1 and CDR2 (germline): SGHVS, FNYEAQ. The CDR3 region is CASSLEGSSGLFYEQYF. CDR3 sequence (DNA): TGTGCCAGCAGCTTAGAGGGTAGTAGCGGCTTGTTCTACGAGCAGTACTTC.

The chain joins TRBV7-6 to TRBJ2-1; TRBD2 aligns across 8 bases. The CDR3 runs to 13 residues. CDR1 and CDR2 from the germline V gene are SGHVS and FNYEAQ. The trim removed 1 base at V and 10 bases at J, leaving 3 bases unmatched. CDR3 residues: CASSLGLATEQFF. The DNA of the CDR3 is TGTGCCAGCAGCTTAGGACTAGCGACAGAGCAGTTCTTC.

This chain connects TRBV11-2 to TRBJ2-4; TRBD1 aligns across 9 bases. Germline V gene sequence: CDR1 SGHAT, CDR2 FQNNGV. The CDR3 extends over 15 amino acids. Trimming took 5 bases from V and 3 from J; bases not matched to a gene: 5. This CDR3 reads CASSRTGARKNIQYF. The DNA for the CDR3 is TGTGCCAGCAGCCGGACAGGGGCCCGCAAAAACATTCAGTACTTC.

The chain is built from TRBV6-4 and TRBJ1-6; the D is unclear. Trimming left V 3 bases short and J 6 bases short, with 12 bases between. Germline CDR1 is MRHNA and CDR2 is SNTAGT. CDR3 size: 15 residues. CDR3 in amino acids: CASSERHESNSPLHF. In DNA, the CDR3 is TGTGCCAGCAGTGAGCGTCACGAAAGTAATTCACCCCTCCACTTT.

The sample holds one count of this clone. The J gene is TRBJ1-1, the V gene TRBV7-2; TRBD1 aligns across 7 bases. The germline gives CDR1 SGHTA, CDR2 FQGNSA. The ends lost 3 bases at V and 5 bases at J; junction bases unmatched: 6. This CDR3 is 14 amino acids long. The CDR3 spells CASSLADRETEAFF. The CDR3 DNA reads TGTGCCAGCAGCTTGGCTGACAGGGAGACTGAAGCTTTCTTT.

DNA of the CDR3: TGCGCCAGCGAAATAGGGGGCTCTGGGGCCAACGTCCTGACTTTC. As protein: CASEIGGSGANVLTF. V is TRBV5-1 and J is TRBJ2-6; a possible D gene is TRBD1 (6 bases). Trimming cost V 7 bases and J 0 bases, with 11 bases left between them. The CDR3 loop spans 15 amino acids. Germline CDR1 and CDR2: SGHRS and YFSETQ.

The chain links TRBV7-2 to TRBJ1-4; D possibly corresponds to TRBD1 (6 bases). V was clipped by 0 bases and J by 0 bases, with 14 bases between them. The CDR3 spans 18 residues. Germline-derived CDR1 and CDR2 are SGHTA and FQGNSA. The CDR3 sequence: CASSLAPGAFATNEKLFF. In DNA form, the CDR3 reads TGTGCCAGCAGCTTAGCGCCAGGGGCTTTCGCAACTAATGAAAAACTGTTTTTT.

J is TRBJ2-7 and V is TRBV7-3; TRBD2 matches 12 bases. Losses at the gene ends were 5 bases for V and 5 bases for J; bases not matched to a gene: 16. The CDR3 consists of 18 residues. CDR1 and CDR2 from the germline V gene are SGHTA and FQGTGA. The CDR3 bases are TGTGCCAGCAGCCCCAAATCTCTGACTAGCGGGAGCACGGACGAGCAGTACTTC. Protein product: CASSPKSLTSGSTDEQYF.

The chain couples TRBV4-2 to TRBJ2-2, with 7 bases matching TRBD1. The germline V gene has CDR1 LGHNA and CDR2 YNFKEQ. This CDR3 has 19 residues. V gave up 1 base and J gave up 1 base; unmatched junction bases: 12. CDR3 region: CASSQVPEVDRVNTGELFF. The CDR3 region has the DNA TGTGCCAGCAGCCAAGTTCCCGAAGTCGACAGGGTGAACACCGGGGAGCTGTTTTTT.

The chain employs TRBV5-5 and TRBJ1-1, with TRBD1 identical over 8 bases. Germline CDR1 SGHKS, CDR2 YYEKEE (reference sequence). The CDR3 length is 15 residues. V lost 4 bases to trimming and J lost 1 base; unmatched junction nucleotides: 6. The CDR3 sequence is CASSRYGQGNTEAFF. CDR3 in DNA: TGTGCCAGCAGCCGATACGGACAGGGGAACACTGAAGCTTTCTTT.

This chain joins TRBV5-1 and TRBJ2-7, with 7 bases matching TRBD1. With 1 base clipped from V and 6 bases from J, the junction kept 10 bases outside the gene matches. Germline CDR1 and CDR2: SGHRS and YFSETQ. The CDR3 covers 15 residues. For the CDR3, the DNA is TGCGCCAGCAGCTTGTCCCCAGGGGGATTGGGCGAGCAGTACTTC. Encoded protein: CASSLSPGGLGEQYF.

The V gene is TRBV2, the J gene TRBJ2-3; 14 bases fit TRBD2. CDR3 size: 18 residues. The V gene end was trimmed by 6 bases and the J gene end by 2 bases; junction bases not matched to a gene: 10. Germline V gene lookup returns CDR1 SNHLY and CDR2 FYNNEI. Here the CDR3 DNA reads TGTGCCAGCAGAGGGGGGGGGACTAGCGGGAGCTACACAGATACGCAGTATTTT. Translated: CASRGGGTSGSYTDTQYF.

The chain employs TRBV2 and TRBJ2-3, with 11 positions matching TRBD2. CDR1 and CDR2 from the germline V gene are SNHLY and FYNNEI. Germline trimming cut 6 bases from V and 5 bases from J; bases unmatched to any gene: 4. This CDR3 has 14 residues. The CDR3 coding sequence is TGTGCCAGCAGAATAGCGGGAGGGCGAGATACGCAGTATTTT. As protein: CASRIAGGRDTQYF.

This chain joins TRBV4-3 and TRBJ1-6; possibly TRBD1 for D (6 bases). Germline CDR1 is LGHNA and CDR2 is YSLEER. The CDR3 is 16 amino acids. With 4 bases removed from V and 8 bases from J, the gap between germline ends came to 18 bases. Written as DNA, the CDR3 is TGCGCCAGCAGCCGAGTGAACAGGGTGGGTGATTCACCCCTCCACTTT. This sequence encodes CASSRVNRVGDSPLHF.

The chain uses TRBV11-3 and TRBJ2-1; 9 positions agree with TRBD2. Germline values: CDR1 SGHNT, CDR2 YENEEA. V lost 4 bases and J lost 3; bases outside the gene matches: 4. CDR3 length: 15 amino acids. The CDR3 is CASSSQTSGYNEQFF. For the CDR3, the DNA is TGTGCCAGCAGCTCCCAGACTAGCGGCTACAATGAGCAGTTCTTC.